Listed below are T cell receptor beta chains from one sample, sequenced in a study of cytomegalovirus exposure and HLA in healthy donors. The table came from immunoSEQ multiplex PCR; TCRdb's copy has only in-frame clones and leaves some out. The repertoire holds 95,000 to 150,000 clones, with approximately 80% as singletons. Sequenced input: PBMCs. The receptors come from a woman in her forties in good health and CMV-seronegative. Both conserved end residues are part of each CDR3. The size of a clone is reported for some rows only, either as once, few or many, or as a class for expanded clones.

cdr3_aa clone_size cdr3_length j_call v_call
CASSPGGGTEAFF . 13 TRBJ1-1 TRBV5-1
CASSYDRAITEAFF once 14 TRBJ1-1 TRBV11-2
CATSRDPDSTEAFF . 14 TRBJ1-1 TRBV15
CASSILTGLAGGGEQFF . 17 TRBJ2-1 TRBV19
CASRSGRQETQYF once 13 TRBJ2-5 TRBV5-6
CASSLNDRGRAEAFF . 15 TRBJ1-1 TRBV7-3
CASKGQGESTEAFF . 14 TRBJ1-1 TRBV10-2
CASSQDRGTGALYGYTF . 17 TRBJ1-2 TRBV4-2
CASIGQISYEQYF . 13 TRBJ2-7 TRBV6-6
CASSYAGSSEAFF . 13 TRBJ1-1 TRBV5-1
CASSLGAYKGQRGSKEAFF . 19 TRBJ1-1 TRBV5-8
CASSGYGQGGGDYGYTF . 17 TRBJ1-2 TRBV25-1
CASSLGSGGDFYEQYF once 16 TRBJ2-7 TRBV5-4
CASSVLSPGRALAGELFF few 18 TRBJ2-2 TRBV9
CASSCSARNQETQYF . 15 TRBJ2-5 TRBV6-6
CASSPGLAGGLGDEQFF . 17 TRBJ2-1 TRBV7-3
CASSLRQVLNTGELFF once 16 TRBJ2-2 TRBV27
CASSSTGIEQYF . 12 TRBJ2-7 TRBV27
CARSRDRGRETQYF . 14 TRBJ2-5 TRBV2
CAWSVGGYGNGYTF . 14 TRBJ1-2 TRBV30
CASSSGSRNTEAFF . 14 TRBJ1-1 TRBV28
CASSADSSGNTIYF few 14 TRBJ1-3 TRBV6-1
CASSSNRDGGYTF . 13 TRBJ1-2 TRBV27
CASSLYRGTGELFF . 14 TRBJ2-2 TRBV5-8
CASSPAGGYEQYF once 13 TRBJ2-7 TRBV7-3
CASRGSYSNQPQHF . 14 TRBJ1-5 TRBV6-1
CASSIRLEYEQYF . 13 TRBJ2-7 TRBV19
CASSLGTGQPDTEAFF . 16 TRBJ1-1 TRBV5-1
CASSARTSSGELFF . 14 TRBJ2-2 TRBV9
CASSLKEGGSAFF . 13 TRBJ1-1 TRBV11-2
CASSEDAGGRREAQYF . 16 TRBJ2-5 TRBV6-1
CASSVDEVSGTGNTIYF . 17 TRBJ1-3 TRBV9
CASSPGVRDTDTQYF . 15 TRBJ2-3 TRBV5-4
CAISESANYGYTF . 13 TRBJ1-2 TRBV10-3
CATLSTVTGELFF . 13 TRBJ2-2 TRBV2
CASSPGTVTGELFF . 14 TRBJ2-2 TRBV5-1
CATSRDGQLSNQPQHF . 16 TRBJ1-5 TRBV15
CASSPLRGISTEAFF . 15 TRBJ1-1 TRBV9
CASSSRRLARVDTQYF . 16 TRBJ2-3 TRBV7-8
CASSFTFIDQPQHF . 14 TRBJ1-5 TRBV4-1
CAWSSPTGSISEAFF . 15 TRBJ1-1 TRBV30
CASSSPRPGDTQYF . 14 TRBJ2-3 TRBV7-2
CASSGGGPKVHEQFF . 15 TRBJ2-1 TRBV10-1
CASSQTGSTTLGYGYTF . 17 TRBJ1-2 TRBV14
CASSLSLAGVFSYEQYF . 17 TRBJ2-7 TRBV27
CAWSPQYTGELFF . 13 TRBJ2-2 TRBV30
CASSLAGGQKNTEAFF few 16 TRBJ1-1 TRBV5-1
CASKKTGGEDTQYF . 14 TRBJ2-3 TRBV7-9
CASSTSGKFGYTF . 13 TRBJ1-2 TRBV7-9
CASSLLNEQFF . 11 TRBJ2-1 TRBV5-1
CASSPREGQGLYEQYF . 16 TRBJ2-7 TRBV18
CASSLRTSGLSYEQYF . 16 . TRBV7-9